Listed here are 3 T cell receptor beta chains from one sample, sequenced in a study of PD-L1 blockade in urothelial cancer. Sequencing used immunoSEQ multiplex PCR; TCRdb keeps in-frame clones, though not all of them. The sample includes around 100,000 clones, over 75% of them seen just once. Time point: pretreatment peripheral blood. Sequenced material: PBMCs, taken around atezolizumab (anti-PD-L1) treatment. The receptor set was obtained from a man in his 60s with urothelial cancer.

The chain recombines TRBV4-2 with TRBJ2-7; D may be TRBD1 (6 bases). The germline gives CDR1 LGHNA, CDR2 YNFKEQ. Trimming pared 3 bases from V and 4 bases from J, leaving 13 bases between. This CDR3 comprises 14 residues. Here the CDR3 DNA reads TGTGCCAGCAGCCAGGGGGCCGGCGGATACGAGCAGTACTTC. Translation: CASSQGAGGYEQYF.

The chain uses TRBV7-8 and TRBJ2-7, with D perhaps TRBD1 (5 bases). CDR3 length: 15 residues. The V gene's germline CDR1 is SGHVS and CDR2 FQNEAQ. Trimming stripped 1 base from V and 0 bases from J, with 10 bases between. This chain's CDR3 is CASSLVHRPSYEQYF. The CDR3 coding sequence is TGTGCCAGCAGCTTAGTCCACAGGCCCTCCTACGAGCAGTACTTC.

The J gene is TRBJ2-7, the V gene TRBV2; 14 bases map to TRBD2. The trim removed 8 bases at V and 0 bases at J, leaving 9 bases unmatched. The CDR3 runs 17 residues. The germline gives CDR1 SNHLY, CDR2 FYNNEI. CDR3 coding DNA: TGTGCCAGCTTAGGGACTAGCGGGAGCGCCAGCTCCTACGAGCAGTACTTC. Amino acids: CASLGTSGSASSYEQYF.